The source of this TCR beta chain is a study of T cell responses to AZD1222 COVID-19 vaccine. Whole-study results and caveats: Clonal diversity was possibly underestimated; the donors were predominantly white British and more often female. Elevations in Spike-specific TCR breadth and depth followed administration of two AZD1222 doses. Spike-spanning, vaccine-associated CD4 TCRs were dominant at 160-218 and 743-854.

Timing groups of about 4 and about 12 weeks for second doses were pooled. In germline, CDR1 is SGHTA, CDR2 FQGNSA. CDR3 length equals 16 residues. J lost 4 bases, V lost 6 bases, and 6 bases had no gene match. Generated by immunoSEQ multiplex PCR, the TCRdb table keeps only in-frame clones and is missing some. The sample contains around 120,000 clones, about nine tenths of which appear only once. On this clone itself: Its antigen is not identified.

This chain links TRBV7-2 with TRBJ2-3; TRBD2 aligns across 14 bases. The receptor's source is an adult who received the AZD1222 COVID-19 vaccine. Sequencing was performed on peripheral blood, taken 28 days after the second AZD1222 dose. CDR3 nucleotides: TGTGCCAGCAGATGGAGACTAGCGGGGGGGCCAGATACGCAGTATTTT. Its protein product is CASRWRLAGGPDTQYF.